The clone carrying this TCR beta chain was detected only once. Its antigen is unidentified. Profiled with immunoSEQ multiplex PCR; TCRdb holds only in-frame clones, not every one. The sample comprises some 50,000 clones, around 77% of which are singletons, and roughly 3.5% rests with the top ten. This sample is drawn from a study of PD-1 blockade in mismatch repair-deficient tumors. Overall study context: Enrolled 2013-2016, patients had progressing, pretreated mismatch repair-deficient cancers of around 12 types. Study-wide results and limits: Rapid post-treatment expansion, then contraction, generally preceding radiologic response, marked tumor-resident clones.

All patients were mismatch repair deficient, assessed by either PCR or immunohistochemistry. TCRs were sequenced from a few patients responding to pembrolizumab. This TCR derives from an adult with mismatch repair-deficient cancer. Sequenced here: PBMCs, sampled before pembrolizumab treatment.

CDR3 loop: CASTPGQGRRDGYTF. CDR3 sequence (DNA): TGTGCCAGCACCCCGGGACAGGGGCGAAGGGATGGCTACACCTTC. The V gene is TRBV2, the J gene TRBJ1-2; 10 bases match TRBD1. V lost 7 bases to trimming and J lost 6 bases; unmatched junction nucleotides: 11. Per germline, CDR1 SNHLY and CDR2 FYNNEI. The CDR3 is 15 amino acids.